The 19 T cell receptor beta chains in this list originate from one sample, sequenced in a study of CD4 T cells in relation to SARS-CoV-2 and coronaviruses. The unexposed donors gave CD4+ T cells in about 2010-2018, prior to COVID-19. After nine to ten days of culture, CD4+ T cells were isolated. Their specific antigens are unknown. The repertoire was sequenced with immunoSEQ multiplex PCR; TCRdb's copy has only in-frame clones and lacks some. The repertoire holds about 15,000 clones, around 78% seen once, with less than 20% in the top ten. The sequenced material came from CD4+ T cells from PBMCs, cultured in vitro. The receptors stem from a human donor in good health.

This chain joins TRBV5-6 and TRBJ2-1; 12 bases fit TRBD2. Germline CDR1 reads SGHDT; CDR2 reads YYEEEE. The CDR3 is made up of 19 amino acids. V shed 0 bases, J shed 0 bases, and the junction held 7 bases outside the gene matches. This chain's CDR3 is CASSLVGLLAGGSYNEQFF. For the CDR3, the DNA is TGTGCCAGCAGCTTGGTGGGTTTACTAGCGGGAGGCTCCTACAATGAGCAGTTCTTC.

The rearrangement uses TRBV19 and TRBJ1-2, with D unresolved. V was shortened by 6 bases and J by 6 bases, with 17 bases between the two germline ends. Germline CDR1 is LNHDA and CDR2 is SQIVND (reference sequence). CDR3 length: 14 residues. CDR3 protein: CASSTNDKSDGYTF. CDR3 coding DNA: TGTGCCAGTAGCACGAACGACAAATCCGATGGCTACACCTTC.

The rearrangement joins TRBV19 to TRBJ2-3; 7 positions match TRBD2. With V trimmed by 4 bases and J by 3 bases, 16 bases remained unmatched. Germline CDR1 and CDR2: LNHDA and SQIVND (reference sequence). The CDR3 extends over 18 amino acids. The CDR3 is CASSKRGAGVYQTDTQYF. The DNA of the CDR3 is TGTGCCAGTAGTAAAAGGGGTGCGGGAGTATACCAGACAGATACGCAGTATTTT.

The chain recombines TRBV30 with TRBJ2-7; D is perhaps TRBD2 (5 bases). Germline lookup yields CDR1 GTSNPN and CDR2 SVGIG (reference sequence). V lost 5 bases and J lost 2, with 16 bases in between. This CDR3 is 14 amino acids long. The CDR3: CAWGGFTTAYEQYF. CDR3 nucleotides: TGTGCCTGGGGCGGGTTTACAACCGCCTACGAGCAGTACTTC. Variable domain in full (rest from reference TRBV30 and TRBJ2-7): SQTIHQWPATLVQPVGSPLSLECTVEGTSNPNLYWYRQAAGRGLQLLFYSVGIGQISSEVPQNLSASRPQDRQFILSSKKLLLSDSGFYLCAWGGFTTAYEQYFGPGTRLTVT.

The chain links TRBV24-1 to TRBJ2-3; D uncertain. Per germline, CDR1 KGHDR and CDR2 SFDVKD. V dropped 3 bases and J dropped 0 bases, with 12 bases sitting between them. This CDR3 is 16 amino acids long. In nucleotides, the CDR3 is TGTGCCACCAGTGATCTCCAGTTCGCTAGCACAGATACGCAGTATTTT. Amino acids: CATSDLQFASTDTQYF.

The CDR3 spells CASNQGGRTEAFF. The CDR3 nucleotides are TGTGCCAGCAATCAGGGGGGGAGGACTGAAGCTTTCTTT. The V gene is TRBV28, the J gene TRBJ1-1, with TRBD1 matching over 7 bases. V was pared by 7 bases and J by 5 bases, with 7 bases of the junction left unmatched. This CDR3 is built from 13 residues. Germline V gives CDR1 MDHEN, CDR2 SYDVKM. The full variable domain, rest sourced from reference TRBV28 and TRBJ1-1, is DVKVTQSSRYLVKRTGEKVFLECVQDMDHENMFWYRQDPGLGLRLIYFSYDVKMKEKGDIPEGYSVSREKKERFSLILESASTNQTSMYLCASNQGGRTEAFFGQGTRLTVV.

The CDR3 coding sequence is TGTGCCAGCTCACCACCGGGGCAACGACTCAGGGGCAATGAGCAGTTCTTC. It encodes CASSPPGQRLRGNEQFF. The chain combines TRBV18 with TRBJ2-1; the D gene is possibly TRBD1 (6 bases). CDR1 and CDR2 from the germline V gene are KGHSH and LQKENI. The length of the CDR3 is 17 residues. Trimming shortened V by 0 bases and J by 6 bases, and 18 bases separated the two germline ends.

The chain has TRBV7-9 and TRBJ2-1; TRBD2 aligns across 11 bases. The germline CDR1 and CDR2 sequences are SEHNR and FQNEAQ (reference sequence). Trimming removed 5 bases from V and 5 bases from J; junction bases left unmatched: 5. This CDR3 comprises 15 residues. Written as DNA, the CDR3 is TGTGCCAGCAGCCGAGGGACTAGCGGCCACAATGAGCAGTTCTTC. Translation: CASSRGTSGHNEQFF. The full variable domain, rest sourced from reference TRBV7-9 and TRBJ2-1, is DTGVSQNPRHKITKRGQNVTFRCDPISEHNRLYWYRQTLGQGPEFLTYFQNEAQLEKSRLLSDRFSAERPKGSFSTLEIQRTEQGDSAMYLCASSRGTSGHNEQFFGPGTRLTVL.

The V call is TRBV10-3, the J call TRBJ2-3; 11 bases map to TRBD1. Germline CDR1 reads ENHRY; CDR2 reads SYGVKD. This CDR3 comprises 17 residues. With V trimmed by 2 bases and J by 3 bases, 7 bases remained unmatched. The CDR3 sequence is CAISETTGQGVTDTQYF. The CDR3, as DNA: TGTGCCATCAGTGAGACCACGGGACAGGGGGTGACAGATACGCAGTATTTT.

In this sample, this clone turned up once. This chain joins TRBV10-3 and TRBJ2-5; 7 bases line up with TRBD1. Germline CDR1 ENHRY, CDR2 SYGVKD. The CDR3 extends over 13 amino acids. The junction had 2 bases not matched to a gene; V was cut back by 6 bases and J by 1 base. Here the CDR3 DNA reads TGTGCCATCAGGGGACAGAGCCAAGAGACCCAGTACTTC. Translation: CAIRGQSQETQYF.

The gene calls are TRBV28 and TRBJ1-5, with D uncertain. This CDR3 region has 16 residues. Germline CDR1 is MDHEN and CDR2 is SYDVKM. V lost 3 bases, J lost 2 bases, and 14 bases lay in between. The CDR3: CASSFSPRTGNQPQHF. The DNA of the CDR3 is TGTGCCAGCAGTTTCAGCCCGAGGACCGGCAATCAGCCCCAGCATTTT.

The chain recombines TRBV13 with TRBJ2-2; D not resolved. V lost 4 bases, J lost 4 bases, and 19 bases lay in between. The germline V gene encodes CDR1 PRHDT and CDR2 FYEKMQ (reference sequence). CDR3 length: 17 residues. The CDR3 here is CASSSGPLDPGTGELFF. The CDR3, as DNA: TGTGCCAGCAGCTCCGGGCCTCTTGACCCAGGCACCGGGGAGCTGTTTTTT.

The DNA of the CDR3 is TGCAGCGGTTCTCGTGCCGGGGAGCTGTTTTTT. It encodes CSGSRAGELFF. The chain uses TRBV29-1 and TRBJ2-2; D gene ambiguous. The V end was cut by 7 bases, the J end by 6 bases, with 9 bases between. This CDR3 is 11 amino acids long. The germline V gene has CDR1 SQVTM and CDR2 ANQGSEA.

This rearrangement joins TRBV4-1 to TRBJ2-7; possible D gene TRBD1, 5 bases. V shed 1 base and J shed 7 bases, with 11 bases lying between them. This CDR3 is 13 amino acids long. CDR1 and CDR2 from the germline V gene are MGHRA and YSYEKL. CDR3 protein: CASSQAQGWEQYF. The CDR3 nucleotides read TGCGCCAGCAGCCAAGCGCAGGGCTGGGAGCAGTACTTC.

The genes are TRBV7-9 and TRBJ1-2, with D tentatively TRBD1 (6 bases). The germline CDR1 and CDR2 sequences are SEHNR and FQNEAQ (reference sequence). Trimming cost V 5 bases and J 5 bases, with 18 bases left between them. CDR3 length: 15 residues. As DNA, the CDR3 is TGTGCCAGCAGCGACAACGACAGGTTATGGTATGGCTACACCTTC. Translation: CASSDNDRLWYGYTF.

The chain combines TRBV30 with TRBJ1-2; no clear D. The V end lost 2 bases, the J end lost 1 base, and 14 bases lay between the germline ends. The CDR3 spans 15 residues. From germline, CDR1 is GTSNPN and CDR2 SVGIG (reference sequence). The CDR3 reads CAWSPPESLNYGYTF. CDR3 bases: TGTGCCTGGAGTCCCCCGGAAAGTCTTAACTATGGCTACACCTTC.

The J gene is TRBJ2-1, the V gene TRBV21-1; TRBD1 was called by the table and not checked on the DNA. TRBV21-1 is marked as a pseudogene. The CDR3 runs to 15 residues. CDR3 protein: CASSKATGGTNEQFF. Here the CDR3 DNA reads TGTGCCAGCAGCAAAGCCACAGGGGGCACGAATGAGCAGTTCTTC.

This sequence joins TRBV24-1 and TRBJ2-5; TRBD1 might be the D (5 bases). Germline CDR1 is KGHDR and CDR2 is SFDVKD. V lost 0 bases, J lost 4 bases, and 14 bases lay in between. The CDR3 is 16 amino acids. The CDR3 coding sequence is TGTGCCACCAGTGATTTGCAAGGGTCAGGGTTAGAGACCCAGTACTTC. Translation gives CATSDLQGSGLETQYF.

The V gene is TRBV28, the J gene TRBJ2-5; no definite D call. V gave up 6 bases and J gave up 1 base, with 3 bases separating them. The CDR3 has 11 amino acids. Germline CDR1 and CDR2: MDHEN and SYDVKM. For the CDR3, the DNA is TGTGCCAGCAGGGCCCAAGAGACCCAGTACTTC. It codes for CASRAQETQYF.